This is a list of T cell receptor beta chains from one sample in a study of OX40 agonist ivuxolimab in advanced cancers. Assay used: immunoSEQ multiplex PCR; TCRdb lists only in-frame clones, some missing. The sample lists approximately 40,000 clones, about 90% occurring once. Source: CD4+ or CD8+ T cells sorted from blood, taken in a trial of the OX40 agonist ivuxolimab. The receptors shown here come from an adult with an advanced solid tumor such as melanoma, head and neck, liver or kidney cancer. The CDR3 runs from the conserved cysteine through the conserved F or W. The order of the fields is J gene, V gene, clone size, CDR3 protein. Clone size is not always given. Where it is, it says once, few, many or a class for expanded clones.

j_call: TRBJ2-4; v_call: TRBV27; clone_size: -; cdr3_aa: CASSVQGAAKNIQYF
j_call: TRBJ1-2; v_call: TRBV28; clone_size: -; cdr3_aa: CASSWSSYGYTF
j_call: TRBJ2-7; v_call: TRBV4-1; clone_size: -; cdr3_aa: CASSHGQGVGEQYF
j_call: TRBJ2-7; v_call: TRBV28; clone_size: -; cdr3_aa: CASSFGWEQYF
j_call: TRBJ2-7; v_call: TRBV28; clone_size: -; cdr3_aa: CASRLSGRYEQYF
j_call: TRBJ2-7; v_call: TRBV18; clone_size: -; cdr3_aa: CASSPGFTSGRPYEQYF
j_call: TRBJ2-5; v_call: TRBV4-1; clone_size: -; cdr3_aa: CASSQPGQETQYF
j_call: TRBJ2-5; v_call: TRBV7-9; clone_size: -; cdr3_aa: CASSFRGEQYF
j_call: TRBJ2-2; v_call: TRBV9; clone_size: -; cdr3_aa: CASSGVLGELFF
j_call: TRBJ1-1; v_call: TRBV5-1; clone_size: -; cdr3_aa: CASSLRQGTTEAFF
j_call: TRBJ2-1; v_call: TRBV7-2; clone_size: -; cdr3_aa: CASSLAGTSAQNEQFF
j_call: TRBJ1-6; v_call: TRBV2; clone_size: -; cdr3_aa: CASSEPRGDNSPLHF
j_call: TRBJ1-5; v_call: TRBV4-1; clone_size: -; cdr3_aa: CASSQVQLGNQPQHF
j_call: TRBJ1-1; v_call: TRBV9; clone_size: -; cdr3_aa: CASSVDNEATEAFF
j_call: TRBJ2-3; v_call: TRBV5-1; clone_size: -; cdr3_aa: CASSLGRGAGDTQYF
j_call: TRBJ1-1; v_call: TRBV27; clone_size: -; cdr3_aa: CASISPGGTEAFF
j_call: TRBJ2-1; v_call: TRBV7-9; clone_size: -; cdr3_aa: CASSPRGLALSYNEQFF
j_call: TRBJ2-1; v_call: TRBV9; clone_size: once; cdr3_aa: CASSAGSYNEQFF
j_call: TRBJ1-4; v_call: TRBV4-1; clone_size: -; cdr3_aa: CASSQEATNEKLFF
j_call: TRBJ1-1; v_call: TRBV28; clone_size: -; cdr3_aa: CASSLRITEAFF
j_call: TRBJ2-1; v_call: TRBV11-3; clone_size: -; cdr3_aa: CASSLDFASGEQFF
j_call: TRBJ1-3; v_call: TRBV19; clone_size: -; cdr3_aa: CASRYEGEGGNTIYF